The 21 T cell receptor beta chains below all came from one sample that was sequenced in a study of PD-1 blockade in classical Hodgkin lymphoma. TCRdb's table, derived via immunoSEQ multiplex PCR, lists solely in-frame clones and lacks some. The repertoire holds 43,000 or so clones, with more than 70% as singletons. The time point: cycle 4 day 1 (C4D1), after about 6 weeks of nivolumab. Every patient had relapsed following autologous stem cell transplantation, and cohorts differed in brentuximab vedotin exposure. Source: peripheral blood mononuclear cells (PBMCs), taken before the fourth cycle of nivolumab. The source is a human donor with classical Hodgkin lymphoma.

The chain carries TRBV2 and TRBJ2-5; D is tentatively TRBD1 or TRBD2 (6 bases each). The germline gives CDR1 SNHLY, CDR2 FYNNEI. Trimming shortened V by 3 bases and J by 3 bases, and 20 bases separated the two germline ends. The CDR3 length is 17 residues. DNA of the CDR3: TGTGCCAGCAGTGATACAGGGTGGGCGAGGGGGGAAGAGACCCAGTACTTC. Protein: CASSDTGWARGEETQYF.

This clone was observed a handful of times. The chain uses TRBV4-3 and TRBJ2-6; D is possibly TRBD1 (6 bases). V dropped 5 bases and J dropped 4 bases, with 12 bases sitting between them. Per the germline V gene, CDR1 is LGHNA and CDR2 is YSLEER. CDR3 length equals 15 residues. CDR3 in DNA: TGCGCCAGCAGCGCCAGGGGTTCAGGGGCCAACGTCCTGACTTTC. Protein sequence: CASSARGSGANVLTF.

This clone was counted once. V usage is TRBV28 and J usage is TRBJ2-3; D perhaps matches TRBD2 (5 bases). The CDR3 spans 15 residues. Trimming took 5 bases from V and 3 from J, leaving 15 bases between them. Per the germline V gene, CDR1 is MDHEN and CDR2 is SYDVKM. This CDR3 reads CASSPTALATDTQYF. The DNA for the CDR3 is TGTGCCAGCAGTCCCACGGCGCTAGCAACAGATACGCAGTATTTT.

About this clone itself: In the same sample, other DNA sequences code for this CDR3. The chain combines TRBV5-1 with TRBJ2-1, with D possibly matching TRBD1 (5 bases). Germline CDR1 and CDR2: SGHRS and YFSETQ. The V end was cut by 0 bases, the J end by 2 bases, with 9 bases between. The CDR3 has 15 residues. For the CDR3, the DNA is TGCGCCAGCAGCTTGGTAGGGGCCACCTACAATGAGCAGTTCTTC. Translating gives CASSLVGATYNEQFF.

The chain combines TRBV2 with TRBJ1-1; D gene ambiguous. The CDR3 loop spans 13 amino acids. Looked up from germline, CDR1 is SNHLY and CDR2 is FYNNEI. Trimming cost V 4 bases and J 6 bases, with 12 bases left between them. CDR3 protein: CASSGPEGSEAFF. DNA of the CDR3: TGTGCCAGCAGTGGACCCGAAGGGTCTGAAGCTTTCTTT.

This chain joins TRBV6-5 and TRBJ1-6; the D is unclear. This CDR3 region has 16 residues. The germline V and J ends were trimmed by 2 bases and 6 bases, with 14 bases remaining between them. Per germline, CDR1 MNHEY and CDR2 SVGAGI. CDR3 in DNA: TGTGCCAGCAGTTACGAGCGGTACGCGACTAATTCACCCCTCCACTTT. It translates to CASSYERYATNSPLHF.

The rearrangement uses TRBV2 and TRBJ2-2; unclear D gene. Trimming left V 8 bases short and J 0 bases short, with 13 bases between. This CDR3 region has 15 residues. In germline, CDR1 is SNHLY, CDR2 FYNNEI. The CDR3: CASVRDIANTGELFF. The CDR3 coding sequence is TGTGCCAGCGTTCGCGACATTGCGAACACCGGGGAGCTGTTTTTT. Together with reference TRBV2 and TRBJ2-2, the CDR3 gives the full variable domain: EPEVTQTPSHQVTQMGQEVILRCVPISNHLYFYWYRQILGQKVEFLVSFYNNEISEKSEIFDDQFSVERPDGSNFTLKIRSTKLEDSAMYFCASVRDIANTGELFFGEGSRLTVL.

This clone was recorded only once. The chain carries TRBV29-1 and TRBJ1-1; D is ambiguous. From germline, CDR1 is SQVTM and CDR2 ANQGSEA. CDR3 length: 11 amino acids. V shed 0 bases and J shed 8 bases, with 7 bases lying between them. The CDR3 coding sequence is TGCAGCGTTGAAGAGGCGGCGGAAGCTTTCTTT. Amino acids: CSVEEAAEAFF.

The rearrangement uses TRBV11-3 and TRBJ1-3; D remains unclear. V was pared by 6 bases and J by 3 bases, with 9 bases between. CDR3 length equals 13 residues. Germline CDR1 and CDR2: SGHNT and YENEEA. CDR3 region: CASSFLDGNTIYF. In nucleotides, the CDR3 is TGTGCCAGCAGTTTCCTGGATGGAAACACCATATATTTT.

V usage is TRBV7-2 and J usage is TRBJ1-5; unclear D gene. V was shortened by 1 base and J by 4 bases, with 8 bases between the two germline ends. The CDR3 runs 14 residues. Germline loops: CDR1 SGHTA, CDR2 FQGNSA. The CDR3 reads CASSLEAGNQPQHF. CDR3 bases: TGTGCCAGCAGCTTAGAGGCGGGAAATCAGCCCCAGCATTTT.

The rearrangement links TRBV19 to TRBJ2-2; D uncertain. Germline V lookup: CDR1 LNHDA, CDR2 SQIVND (reference sequence). The CDR3 is 12 amino acids. Trimming removed 7 bases from V and 1 base from J, with 4 bases in between. CDR3 DNA sequence: TGTGCCAGTAATCAGAACACCGGGGAGCTGTTTTTT. It specifies CASNQNTGELFF.

The chain combines TRBV7-3 with TRBJ1-1; D might be TRBD1 (5 bases). Trimming pared 4 bases from V and 1 base from J, leaving 13 bases between. The CDR3 consists of 15 residues. Germline lookup yields CDR1 SGHTA and CDR2 FQGTGA. In DNA, the CDR3 is TGTGCCAGCAGCTCGGGGGGAACTACGAACACTGAAGCTTTCTTT. This gives the protein CASSSGGTTNTEAFF.

The rearrangement uses TRBV7-9 and TRBJ1-3; 7 nucleotides match TRBD1. Trimming removed 5 bases from V and 4 bases from J; junction bases left unmatched: 8. The CDR3 is made up of 15 amino acids. Germline V gives CDR1 SEHNR, CDR2 FQNEAQ (reference sequence). CDR3 DNA sequence: TGTGCCAGCAGCGCCCAGACAGGGAAAGGAAACACCATATATTTT. Protein: CASSAQTGKGNTIYF.

A few counts support this clone. The chain employs TRBV6-1 and TRBJ2-5, with D unclear. V was shortened by 3 bases and J by 4 bases, with 3 bases between the two germline ends. The CDR3 is made up of 11 amino acids. Germline V CDR1 and CDR2: MNHNS, SASEGT. The CDR3 nucleotides read TGTGCCAGCAGTGACGTAGAGACCCAGTACTTC. This gives the protein CASSDVETQYF.

V usage is TRBV29-1 and J usage is TRBJ1-2; D gene ambiguous. The CDR3 extends over 14 amino acids. Germline lookup yields CDR1 SQVTM and CDR2 ANQGSEA. V lost 2 bases and J 5 bases, leaving 15 bases between the germline ends. In DNA, the CDR3 is TGCAGCGTTGAACATCCTGGGGTTCCATATGGCTACACCTTC. It is translated as CSVEHPGVPYGYTF.

The gene calls are TRBV10-3 and TRBJ2-3, with 13 bases matching TRBD2. CDR3 size: 15 residues. Germline V gene sequence: CDR1 ENHRY, CDR2 SYGVKD. Unmatched junction bases numbered 6, after V lost 6 bases and J lost 6 bases. DNA of the CDR3: TGTGCCATCAGCCCACTAGCGGGGGGGCGGGATACGCAGTATTTT. Protein sequence: CAISPLAGGRDTQYF.

The chain uses TRBV19 and TRBJ1-6; D uncertain. The V gene's germline CDR1 is LNHDA and CDR2 SQIVND (reference sequence). V was trimmed by 0 bases and J by 7 bases, leaving 13 bases between them. CDR3 length: 16 amino acids. The CDR3 DNA reads as TGTGCCAGTAGTATAGATCCCCGGCAGATAAATTCACCCCTCCACTTT. Translating gives CASSIDPRQINSPLHF.

A word on this clone: At one end, the junction sequence differs from germline, possibly due to a read error. This sequence joins TRBV9 and TRBJ2-3; TRBD2 aligns across 9 bases. The CDR3 contains 14 residues. CDR1 and CDR2 from the germline V gene are SGDLS and YYNGEE. The CDR3 region has the DNA TGTGCCAGCAGCTTTGGGACTAGCAGAGATACGCAGTATTTT. Protein sequence: CASSFGTSRDTQYF.

This clone was counted between two and nine times. The chain joins TRBV19 to TRBJ2-2, with 7 bases identical to TRBD1. This CDR3 has 14 amino acids. Germline V lookup: CDR1 LNHDA, CDR2 SQIVND (reference sequence). Trimming took 5 bases from V and 6 from J; bases not matched to a gene: 6. CDR3 residues: CASSLRQGPGELFF. The CDR3 DNA reads TGTGCCAGTAGTCTCCGACAGGGTCCCGGGGAGCTGTTTTTT.

The genes are TRBV28 and TRBJ2-7, with D tentatively TRBD1 (5 bases). The germline V gene encodes CDR1 MDHEN and CDR2 SYDVKM. This CDR3 has 13 amino acids. Trimming removed 1 base at V and 3 bases at J, with 7 bases between. This CDR3 reads CASSLSTVYEQYF. In DNA form, the CDR3 reads TGTGCCAGCAGTTTATCGACAGTCTACGAGCAGTACTTC. Complete variable domain (other parts from reference TRBV28 and TRBJ2-7): DVKVTQSSRYLVKRTGEKVFLECVQDMDHENMFWYRQDPGLGLRLIYFSYDVKMKEKGDIPEGYSVSREKKERFSLILESASTNQTSMYLCASSLSTVYEQYFGPGTRLTVT.

This clone came up a few times. The V call is TRBV7-8, the J call TRBJ2-3; no clear D. The germline V gene encodes CDR1 SGHVS and CDR2 FQNEAQ. The CDR3 sequence is 14 residues long. Trimming removed 5 bases from V and 1 base from J, with 10 bases in between. The CDR3 DNA reads as TGTGCCAGCAGCAGGGCACCGGGCACAGATACGCAGTATTTT. This encodes CASSRAPGTDTQYF.